This is a list of T cell receptor beta chains from one sample in a study of PD-1 blockade in classical Hodgkin lymphoma. Measured with immunoSEQ multiplex PCR; TCRdb has only the in-frame clones, and not every one. In the table there are 20,000 to 25,000 clones, 70% to 75% of which are singletons. The sequenced sample was peripheral blood mononuclear cells (PBMCs), obtained before the fourth cycle of nivolumab. All receptors come from a human donor with classical Hodgkin lymphoma. The CDR3 runs from the conserved cysteine through the conserved F or W. Each record gives: clone size, D gene, V gene, J gene, CDR3 DNA, CDR3 protein. The D gene is left open where the match is weak. Not all rows give a size; the values are once, few, many and, for expanded clones, a class.

NA	TRBD2	TRBV7-2	TRBJ2-1	TGTGCCAGCAGCCCTAGCGGGGAGTCTTACAATGAGCAGTTCTTC	CASSPSGESYNEQFF
NA	TRBD1	TRBV2	TRBJ2-7	TGTGCCAGCAGTCCTACAGGGGGCGAGCAGTACTTC	CASSPTGGEQYF
NA	NA	TRBV6-5	TRBJ1-2	TGTGCCAGCAGTGAAGAGGGCAGGACCTATGGCTACACCTTC	CASSEEGRTYGYTF
NA	NA	TRBV30	TRBJ1-6	TGTGCCTGGAGTGTACAGGCGGATTCACCCCTCCACTTT	CAWSVQADSPLHF
NA	NA	TRBV6-5	TRBJ2-2	TGTGCCAGCAGTTACCCCCTTGGGTCCTCCGGGGAGCTGTTTTTT	CASSYPLGSSGELFF
medium-sized	TRBD2	TRBV28	TRBJ2-3	TGTGCCAGCAGTTTATCCCCCCTAGCGGGAAAGTATTTT	CASSLSPLAGKYF
few	TRBD1	TRBV28	TRBJ1-5	TGTGCCAGCAGTTCCGGGACAGGGGCCTTCAAAGCCCAGCATTTT	CASSSGTGAFKAQHF
NA	TRBD2	TRBV7-2	TRBJ2-2	TGTGCCAGCAGCTTAGCGGGACTAGTCTCCGGGGAGCTGTTTTTT	CASSLAGLVSGELFF
NA	TRBD1	TRBV28	TRBJ1-5	TGTGCCAGCAGCTCCGGGACAGGGGGTTATCAGCCCCAGCATTTT	CASSSGTGGYQPQHF
NA	TRBD1	TRBV7-6	TRBJ1-2	TGTGCCAGCAGCTTTTCCGGGACAGACCCTTATGGCTACACCTTC	CASSFSGTDPYGYTF
medium-sized	NA	TRBV4-1	TRBJ1-4	TGCGCCAGCAGCCAAGAACACCACGGGGGCTCCGGTGGTTGGTTTTTT	CASSQEHHGGSGGWFF
NA	NA	TRBV28	TRBJ1-3	TGTGCCAGCATCGCTATTGACACCATATATTTT	CASIAIDTIYF
NA	TRBD2	TRBV7-9	TRBJ2-3	TGTGCCAGCAGCTTAGGAGCGGGACCCACAGATACGCAGTATTTT	CASSLGAGPTDTQYF
once	NA	TRBV6-1	TRBJ2-7	TGTGCCAGCAGTTTAAGCGGGGCGGGGGCTTACGAGCAGTACTTC	CASSLSGAGAYEQYF
NA	NA	TRBV6-1	TRBJ1-4	TGTGCCAGCAGTGACCCCCAGCGAGCAACTAATGAAAAACTGTTTTTT	CASSDPQRATNEKLFF
NA	NA	TRBV4-2	TRBJ1-5	TGTGCCAGCAGCCAAGTTTTTGAGGATTTGGGCAATCAGCCCCAGCATTTT	CASSQVFEDLGNQPQHF
NA	NA	TRBV2	TRBJ2-7	TGTGCCAGCAGTGACCAGGGGGGAGGGTACGAGCAGTACTTC	CASSDQGGGYEQYF
NA	TRBD2	TRBV2	TRBJ2-1	TGTGCCATTTCTAGCGGGTCCTCCTACAATGAGCAGTTCTTC	CAISSGSSYNEQFF
NA	NA	TRBV14	TRBJ1-6	TGTGCCAGCAGCCAAGATGGGGGGCCCCCACTGGGCTCCTATAATTCACCCCTCCACTTT	CASSQDGGPPLGSYNSPLHF
NA	NA	TRBV4-3	TRBJ1-4	TGCGCCAGCAGCCAAGATCGGGCAGGGTCGGGATTTAATGAAAAACTGTTTTTT	CASSQDRAGSGFNEKLFF
few	NA	TRBV2	TRBJ1-2	TGTGCCAGCAGTGAATCGGGGTATGGCTACACCTTC	CASSESGYGYTF
NA	NA	TRBV6-1	TRBJ2-7	TGTGCCAGCACGGCGATCTCCTACGAGCAGTACTTC	CASTAISYEQYF
few	TRBD1	TRBV7-2	TRBJ2-1	TGTGCCAGCAGCCACCAACCGGGACAGCACGATTCTGAGCAGTTCTTC	CASSHQPGQHDSEQFF
NA	NA	TRBV5-6	TRBJ2-7	TGTGCCAGCAGCTTGGGGGGAGATTTCTACGAGCAGTACTTC	CASSLGGDFYEQYF
NA	TRBD1	TRBV10-3	TRBJ2-2	TGTGCCATCAGGACGGGACAGGGGAACACCGGGGAGCTGTTTTTT	CAIRTGQGNTGELFF
NA	TRBD2	TRBV9	TRBJ2-2	TGTGCCAGCAAGGACGGGAGGGCGAACACCGGGGAGCTGTTTTTT	CASKDGRANTGELFF